This T cell receptor beta chain was obtained from a study of cytomegalovirus exposure and HLA in healthy donors. Study-level points and caveats: A later look showed TCR association rates differing by HLA locus, highest for DRB1 and lowest for HLA-C.

A note on this clone: Its antigen is unknown.

The germline V and J ends were trimmed by 1 base and 4 bases, with 8 bases remaining between them. Germline loops: CDR1 SGHRS, CDR2 YFSETQ. The CDR3 is 13 amino acids. Researchers ran the PCR with 60 Vbeta and 13 Jbeta primers. TCRdb's table, derived via immunoSEQ multiplex PCR, lists solely in-frame clones and lacks some. The sample comprises roughly 35,000 clones, about half of which are singletons, and more than 5% rests with the top ten. This receptor was obtained from a woman between 35 and 50 years old in good health and CMV-seropositive. The chain couples TRBV5-1 to TRBJ1-1; D ambiguous. The sample taken for sequencing was PBMCs. CDR3 amino acids: CASSLPGSTEAFF. The CDR3 DNA reads as TGCGCCAGCAGCTTGCCGGGGAGCACTGAAGCTTTCTTT.